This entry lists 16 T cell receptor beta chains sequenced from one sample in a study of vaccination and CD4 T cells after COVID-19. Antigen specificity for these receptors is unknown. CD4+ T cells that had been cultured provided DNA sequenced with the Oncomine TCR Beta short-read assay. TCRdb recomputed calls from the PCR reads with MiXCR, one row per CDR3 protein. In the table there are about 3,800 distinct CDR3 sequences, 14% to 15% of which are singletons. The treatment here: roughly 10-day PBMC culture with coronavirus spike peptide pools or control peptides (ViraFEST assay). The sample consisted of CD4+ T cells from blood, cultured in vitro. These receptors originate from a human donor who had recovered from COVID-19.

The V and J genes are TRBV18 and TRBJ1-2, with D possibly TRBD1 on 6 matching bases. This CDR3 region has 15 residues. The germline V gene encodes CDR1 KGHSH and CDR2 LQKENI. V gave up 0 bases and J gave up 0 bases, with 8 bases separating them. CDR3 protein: CASSPPDRPNYGYTF. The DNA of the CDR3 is TGTGCCAGCTCACCACCGGACAGACCTAACTATGGCTACACCTTC.

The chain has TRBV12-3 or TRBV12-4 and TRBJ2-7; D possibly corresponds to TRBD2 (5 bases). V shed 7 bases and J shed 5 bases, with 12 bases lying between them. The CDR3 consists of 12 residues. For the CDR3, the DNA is TGTGCCAGCAACATCCCGGGGAACGAGCAGTACTTC. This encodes CASNIPGNEQYF.

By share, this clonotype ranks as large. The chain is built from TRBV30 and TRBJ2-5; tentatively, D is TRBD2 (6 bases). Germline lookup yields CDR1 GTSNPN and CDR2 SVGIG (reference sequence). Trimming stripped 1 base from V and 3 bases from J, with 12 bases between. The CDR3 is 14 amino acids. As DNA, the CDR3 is TGTGCCTGGAGTGAGGCGGGGCAGGAAGAGACCCAGTACTTC. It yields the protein CAWSEAGQEETQYF. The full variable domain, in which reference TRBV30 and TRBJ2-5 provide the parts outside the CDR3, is SQTIHQWPATLVQPVGSPLSLECTVEGTSNPNLYWYRQAAGRGLQLLFYSVGIGQISSEVPQNLSASRPQDRQFILSSKKLLLSDSGFYLCAWSEAGQEETQYFGPGTRLLVL.

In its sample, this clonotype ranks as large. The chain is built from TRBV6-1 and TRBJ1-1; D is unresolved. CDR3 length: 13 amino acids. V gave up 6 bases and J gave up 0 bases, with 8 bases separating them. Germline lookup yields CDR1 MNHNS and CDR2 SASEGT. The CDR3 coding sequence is TGTGCCAGCAGCTCACAAGTGAACACTGAAGCTTTCTTT. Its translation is CASSSQVNTEAFF.

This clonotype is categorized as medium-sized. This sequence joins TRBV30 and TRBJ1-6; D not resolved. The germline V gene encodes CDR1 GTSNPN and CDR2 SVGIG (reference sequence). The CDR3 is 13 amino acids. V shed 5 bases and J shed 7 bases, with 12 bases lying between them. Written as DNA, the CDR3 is TGTGCCTGGCGCCCAGCCACAAATTCACCCCTCCACTTT. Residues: CAWRPATNSPLHF.

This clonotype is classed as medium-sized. CDR3 bases: TGTGCCAGCAGCTTAAGGCTCAATCAGCCCCAGCATTTT. Translation: CASSLRLNQPQHF. The chain has TRBV7-2 and TRBJ1-5, with D unresolved. Per the germline V gene, CDR1 is SGHTA and CDR2 is FQGNSA. The V and J ends lost 2 bases and 3 bases respectively, with 5 bases between them. CDR3 length: 13 residues. The full variable domain, its missing parts supplied by reference TRBV7-2 and TRBJ1-5, is GAGVSQSPSNKVTEKGKDVELRCDPISGHTALYWYRQSLGQGLEFLIYFQGNSAPDKSGLPSDRFSAERTGGSVSTLTIQRTQQEDSAVYLCASSLRLNQPQHFGDGTRLSIL.

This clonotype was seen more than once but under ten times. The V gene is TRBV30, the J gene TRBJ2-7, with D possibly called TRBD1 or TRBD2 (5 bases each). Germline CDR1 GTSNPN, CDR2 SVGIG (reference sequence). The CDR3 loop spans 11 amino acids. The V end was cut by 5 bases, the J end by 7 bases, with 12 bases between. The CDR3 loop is CAWGDPLEQYF. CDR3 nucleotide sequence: TGTGCCTGGGGGGACCCGTTAGAGCAGTACTTC.

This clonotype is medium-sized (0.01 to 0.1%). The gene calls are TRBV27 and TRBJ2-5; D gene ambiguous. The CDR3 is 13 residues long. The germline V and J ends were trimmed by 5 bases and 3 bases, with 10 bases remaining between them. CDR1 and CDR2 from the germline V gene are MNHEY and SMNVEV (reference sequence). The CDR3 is CASSRIPKETQYF. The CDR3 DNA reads TGTGCCAGCAGTCGAATACCTAAAGAGACCCAGTACTTC.

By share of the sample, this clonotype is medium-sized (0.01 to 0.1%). CDR3 coding DNA: TGTGCCACCAGTGATCCCAGACATGGGGGAGAGACCCAGTACTTC. Translating it yields CATSDPRHGGETQYF. The rearrangement joins TRBV24-1 to TRBJ2-5; tentatively, D is TRBD1 or TRBD2 (5 bases each). This CDR3 region has 15 residues. Germline V gene sequence: CDR1 KGHDR, CDR2 SFDVKD. The V end was cut by 3 bases, the J end by 4 bases, with 14 bases between.

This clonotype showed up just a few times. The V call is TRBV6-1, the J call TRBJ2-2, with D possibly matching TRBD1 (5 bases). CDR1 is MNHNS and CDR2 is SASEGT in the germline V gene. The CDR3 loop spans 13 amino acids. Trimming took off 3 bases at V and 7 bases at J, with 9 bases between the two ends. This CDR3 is CASSEVGLGELFF. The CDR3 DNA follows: TGTGCCAGCAGTGAGGTGGGGCTCGGGGAGCTGTTTTTT.

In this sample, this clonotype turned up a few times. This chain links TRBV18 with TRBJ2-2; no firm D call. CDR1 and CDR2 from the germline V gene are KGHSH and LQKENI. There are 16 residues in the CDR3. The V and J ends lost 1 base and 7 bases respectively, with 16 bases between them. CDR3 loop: CASSPRNLLMSGELFF. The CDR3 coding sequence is TGTGCCAGCTCACCACGGAACCTCTTAATGAGCGGGGAGCTGTTTTTT.

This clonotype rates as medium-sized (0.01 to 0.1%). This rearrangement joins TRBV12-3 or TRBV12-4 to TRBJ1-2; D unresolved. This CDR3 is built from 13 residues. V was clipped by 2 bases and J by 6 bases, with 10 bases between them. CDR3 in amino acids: CASSLQALHGYTF. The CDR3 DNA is TGTGCCAGCAGTTTACAGGCCCTCCATGGCTACACCTTC.

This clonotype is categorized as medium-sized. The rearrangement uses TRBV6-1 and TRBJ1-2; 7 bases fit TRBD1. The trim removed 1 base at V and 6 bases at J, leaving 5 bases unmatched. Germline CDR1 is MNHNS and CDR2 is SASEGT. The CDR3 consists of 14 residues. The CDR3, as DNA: TGTGCCAGCAGTGAAGACAGGGGAGGGCATGGCTACACCTTC. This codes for CASSEDRGGHGYTF.

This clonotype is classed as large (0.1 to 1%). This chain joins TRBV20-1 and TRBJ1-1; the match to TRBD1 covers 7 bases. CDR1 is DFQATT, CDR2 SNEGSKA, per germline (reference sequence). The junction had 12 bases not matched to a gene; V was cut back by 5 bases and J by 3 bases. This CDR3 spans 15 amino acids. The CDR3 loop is CSAAQGGGGYTEAFF. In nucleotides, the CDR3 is TGCAGTGCTGCCCAGGGGGGGGGAGGTTACACTGAAGCTTTCTTT.

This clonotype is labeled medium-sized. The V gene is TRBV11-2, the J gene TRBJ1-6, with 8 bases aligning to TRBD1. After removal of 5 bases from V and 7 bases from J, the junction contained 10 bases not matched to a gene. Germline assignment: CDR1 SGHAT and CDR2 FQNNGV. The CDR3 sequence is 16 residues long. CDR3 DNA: TGTGCCAGCAGCCCATGGACAGGGAAGGGGAATTCACCCCTCCACTTT. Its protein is CASSPWTGKGNSPLHF.

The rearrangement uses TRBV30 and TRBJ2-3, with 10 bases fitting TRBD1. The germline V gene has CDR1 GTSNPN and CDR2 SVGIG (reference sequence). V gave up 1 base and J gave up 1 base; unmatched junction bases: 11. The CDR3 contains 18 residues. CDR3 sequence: CAWSAGTGDGFRTDTQYF. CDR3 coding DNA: TGTGCCTGGAGTGCCGGGACAGGGGATGGTTTTCGCACAGATACGCAGTATTTT.